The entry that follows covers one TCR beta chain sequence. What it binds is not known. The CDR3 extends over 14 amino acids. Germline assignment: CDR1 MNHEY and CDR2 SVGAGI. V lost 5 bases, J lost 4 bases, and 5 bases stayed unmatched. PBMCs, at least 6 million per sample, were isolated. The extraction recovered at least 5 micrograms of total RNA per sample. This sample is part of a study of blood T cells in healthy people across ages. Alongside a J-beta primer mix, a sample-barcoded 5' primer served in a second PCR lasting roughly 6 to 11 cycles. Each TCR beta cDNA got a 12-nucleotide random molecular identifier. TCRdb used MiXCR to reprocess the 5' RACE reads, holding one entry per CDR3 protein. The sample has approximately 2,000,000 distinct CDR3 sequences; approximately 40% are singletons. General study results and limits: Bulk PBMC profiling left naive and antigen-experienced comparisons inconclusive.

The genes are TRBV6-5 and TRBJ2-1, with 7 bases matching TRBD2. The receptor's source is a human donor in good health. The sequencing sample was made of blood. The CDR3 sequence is CASSTAGWYNEQFF. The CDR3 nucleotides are TGTGCCAGCAGTACAGCGGGGTGGTACAATGAGCAGTTCTTC.